This T cell receptor beta chain was sequenced in a study of neurological immune-mediated disorders. The study's findings and limits: The multiple sclerosis repertoire cluster was not associated with any clinical or MRI feature. TCR-beta repertoires seemed private in all groups, with no expanded CDR3 amino acid sequences shared. Patients with HTLV-1-associated myelopathy had the highest level of TCR clonal expansion, whereas patients with multiple sclerosis had the lowest level, falling beneath the level found in healthy controls.

TCRdb re-called the 5' RACE reads with MiXCR, one entry per CDR3 protein. The profile shows about 55,000 distinct CDR3 sequences, around 3.6% of them singletons. The unsorted libraries were prepared from 2 million PBMCs (stored at -80 C). The CDR3 spans 15 residues. From germline, CDR1 is SGDLS and CDR2 YYNGEE. J gave up 5 bases and V 2 bases, and 7 bases lay outside the gene matches. For this clonotype: Its matching antigen is unknown. This sequence may be a read error, since a much larger clone differs from it by one base.

The chain has TRBV9 and TRBJ2-5; 9 bases match TRBD2. The receptor comes from a man aged 25 to 45 with multiple sclerosis. Sequencing input: PBMCs. The CDR3 loop reads CASSVSGGTGETQYF. CDR3 in DNA: TGTGCCAGCAGCGTTAGCGGGGGCACCGGCGAGACCCAGTACTTC. Full variable domain (remainder filled in from reference TRBV9 and TRBJ2-5): DSGVTQTPKHLITATGQRVTLRCSPRSGDLSVYWYQQSLDQGLQFLIQYYNGEERAKGNILERFSAQQFPDLHSELNLSSLELGDSALYFCASSVSGGTGETQYFGPGTRLLVL.